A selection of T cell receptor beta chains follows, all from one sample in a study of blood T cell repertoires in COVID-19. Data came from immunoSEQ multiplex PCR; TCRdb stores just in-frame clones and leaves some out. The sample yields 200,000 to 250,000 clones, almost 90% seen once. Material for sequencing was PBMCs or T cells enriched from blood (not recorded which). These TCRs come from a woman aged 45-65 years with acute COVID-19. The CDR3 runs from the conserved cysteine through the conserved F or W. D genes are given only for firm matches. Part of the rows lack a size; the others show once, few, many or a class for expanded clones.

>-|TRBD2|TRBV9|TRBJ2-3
CASSVQAGWADTQYF
TGTGCCAGCAGCGTTCAAGCGGGATGGGCAGATACGCAGTATTTT
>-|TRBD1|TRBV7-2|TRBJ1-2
CASSLGDSPSRGYTF
TGTGCCAGCAGCTTGGGGGACAGTCCCTCTAGAGGCTACACCTTC
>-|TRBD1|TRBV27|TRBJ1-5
CASSPGGAGQPQHF
TGTGCCAGCAGTCCAGGGGGCGCAGGTCAGCCCCAGCATTTT
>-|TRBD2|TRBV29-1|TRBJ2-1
CSVAAEGLAYNEQFF
TGCAGCGTTGCTGCGGAGGGACTAGCATACAATGAGCAGTTCTTC
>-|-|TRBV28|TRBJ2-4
CASSSTDIQYF
TGTGCCAGCAGTTCAACGGACATTCAGTACTTC
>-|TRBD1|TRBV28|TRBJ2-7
CASSLWDRAIRVYEQYF
TGTGCCAGCAGTTTATGGGACAGGGCAATTAGGGTTTACGAGCAGTACTTC
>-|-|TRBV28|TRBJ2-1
CASSVRSWGRNNEQFF
TGTGCCAGCAGCGTTCGCAGCTGGGGGAGGAACAATGAGCAGTTCTTC
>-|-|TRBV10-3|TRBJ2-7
CAISERGYEQYF
TGTGCCATCAGTGAAAGGGGTTACGAGCAGTACTTC
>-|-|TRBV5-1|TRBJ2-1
CASSFLGAAEQFF
TGCGCCAGCAGCTTCCTAGGGGCTGCTGAGCAGTTCTTC
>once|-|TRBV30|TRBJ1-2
CAWSVIQGSGYTF
TGTGCCTGGAGTGTAATCCAGGGGTCTGGCTACACCTTC
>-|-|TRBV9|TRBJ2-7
CASSVTGSSYEQYF
TGTGCCAGCAGCGTTACAGGTTCATCCTACGAGCAGTACTTC
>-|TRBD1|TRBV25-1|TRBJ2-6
CASRETTGSGANVLTF
TGTGCCAGCAGGGAAACGACAGGGTCTGGGGCCAACGTCCTGACTTTC
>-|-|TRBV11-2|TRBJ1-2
CASSLGGAGYGYTF
TGTGCCAGCAGCTTAGGGGGCGCCGGCTATGGCTACACCTTC
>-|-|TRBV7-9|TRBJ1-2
CASSLGAPFYGYTF
TGTGCCAGCAGCTTGGGAGCGCCCTTCTATGGCTACACCTTC
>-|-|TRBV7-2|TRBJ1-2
CASSPSGTYYGYTF
TGTGCCAGCAGCCCCTCCGGGACATACTATGGCTACACCTTC
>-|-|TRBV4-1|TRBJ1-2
CASSLPGPGYGYTF
TGCGCCAGCAGCCTCCCAGGGCCGGGCTATGGCTACACCTTC
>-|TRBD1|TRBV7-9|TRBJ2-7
CASSSAGTGSYEQYF
TGTGCCAGCAGCTCTGCCGGGACAGGGTCGTACGAGCAGTACTTC
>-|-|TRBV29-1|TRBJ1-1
CSGGDSATEAFF
TGCAGCGGAGGGGACTCCGCCACTGAAGCTTTCTTT
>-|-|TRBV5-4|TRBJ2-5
CASSLRQTEETQYF
TGTGCCAGCAGCTTACGACAGACCGAAGAGACCCAGTACTTC
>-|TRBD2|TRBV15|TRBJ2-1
CATSRDTSGNRVEQFF
TGTGCCACCAGCAGAGACACTAGCGGGAATCGGGTTGAGCAGTTCTTC
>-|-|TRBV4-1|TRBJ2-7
CASSQARGNYEQYF
TGCGCCAGCAGCCAAGCGAGGGGGAACTACGAGCAGTACTTC
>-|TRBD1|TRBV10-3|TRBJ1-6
CAISLGQGENNSPLHF
TGTGCCATCAGTCTCGGACAGGGGGAGAATAATTCACCCCTCCACTTT
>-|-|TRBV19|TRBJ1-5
CASSIAAGGARQPQHF
TGTGCCAGTAGTATAGCGGCGGGAGGGGCTCGTCAGCCCCAGCATTTT
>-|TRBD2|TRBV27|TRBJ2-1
CASSLLAGVGYNEQFF
TGTGCCAGCAGTTTGCTAGCGGGAGTTGGCTACAATGAGCAGTTCTTC
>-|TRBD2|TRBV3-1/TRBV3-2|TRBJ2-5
CASSRTSGRGETQYF
TGTGCCAGCAGCCGAACTAGCGGGAGGGGAGAGACCCAGTACTTC
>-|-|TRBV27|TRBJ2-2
CASRQGDTGELFF
TGTGCCAGCAGGCAGGGTGACACCGGGGAGCTGTTTTTT
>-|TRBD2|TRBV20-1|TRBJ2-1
CSASKAGAYNEQFF
TGCAGTGCTAGTAAAGCGGGAGCTTACAATGAGCAGTTCTTC
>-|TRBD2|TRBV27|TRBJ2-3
CASSPHGTSGSADTQYF
TGTGCCAGCAGTCCCCACGGGACTAGCGGGAGTGCAGATACGCAGTATTTT
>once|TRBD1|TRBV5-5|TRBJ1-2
CASSLPGQASRGYTF
TGTGCCAGCAGCTTACCGGGACAGGCCTCCCGGGGCTACACCTTC